This T cell receptor beta chain comes out of a study of blood T cell repertoires in COVID-19. Germline CDR1 is SGDLS and CDR2 is YYNGEE. V was trimmed by 7 bases and J by 0 bases, leaving 10 bases between them. This CDR3 is built from 13 residues. As originally analysed: Reference gene primer amplification gave estimated nucleated cell counts. The repertoire was sequenced with immunoSEQ multiplex PCR; TCRdb's copy has only in-frame clones and lacks some. V and J calls plus clone size are reproduced from that table; the DNA served to infer D and trimming. The sample has roughly 300,000 clones, about four fifths seen once.

This rearrangement joins TRBV9 to TRBJ1-1; D is unresolved. This clonotype was sampled from a human donor with COVID-19, enrolled during active disease. The donor label of this sample is uncertain. The specimen sequenced was peripheral blood. The CDR3 spells CASRRELNTEAFF. The CDR3 DNA reads as TGTGCCAGCCGGAGAGAATTGAACACTGAAGCTTTCTTT. Full variable domain (rest looked up from reference TRBV9 and TRBJ1-1): DSGVTQTPKHLITATGQRVTLRCSPRSGDLSVYWYQQSLDQGLQFLIQYYNGEERAKGNILERFSAQQFPDLHSELNLSSLELGDSALYFCASRRELNTEAFFGQGTRLTVV.